The 21 T cell receptor beta chains reported below all come from one sample, sequenced in a study of T cell clonality in common variable immunodeficiency. Profiled with immunoSEQ multiplex PCR; TCRdb holds only in-frame clones, not every one. Listed for the sample are some 38,000 clones, none seen a single time. Sequenced sample: peripheral blood mononuclear cells. These TCRs come from a person aged 18-69 years in good health.

This clone was observed at least ten times. The read terminates 3 residues ahead of where the CDR3 ends, so the germline J gene completes it. The chain joins TRBV7-3 to TRBJ2-2, with D perhaps TRBD1 (5 bases). The CDR3 totals 14 residues. Per germline, CDR1 SGHTA and CDR2 FQGTGA. The CDR3 loop reads CAVSLRGSSSELFF. The CDR3 bases that were read are TGTGCCGTCAGTCTTAGGGGCTCATCGAGCGAG. Full variable domain (rest looked up from reference TRBV7-3 and TRBJ2-2): GAGVSQTPSNKVTEKGKYVELRCDPISGHTALYWYRQSLGQGPEFLIYFQGTGAADDSGLPNDRFFAVRPEGSVSTLKIQRTERGDSAVYLCAVSLRGSSSELFFGEGSRLTVL.

This clone was detected many times. The CDR3 sequence: CASSEDGQGYGEKLFF. CDR3 DNA (partial): TGTGCCAGCAGTGAAGACGGACAGGGGTATGGTGAAAAA. The chain couples TRBV2 to TRBJ1-4; TRBD1 matches at 9 bases. The read ends 3 residues shy of where the CDR3 ends; the end is completed using the germline J gene. The CDR3 sequence is 16 residues long. Germline values: CDR1 SNHLY, CDR2 FYNNEI. J lost 7 bases, V lost 1 base, and 7 bases had no gene match.

This clone was picked up many times. The read gets to within 3 residues of the CDR3 end, and the germline J gene fills in the rest. This rearrangement joins TRBV11-2 to TRBJ2-3; D remains ambiguous. The V end lost 8 bases, the J end lost 2 bases, and 11 bases lay between the germline ends. CDR1 and CDR2 from the germline V gene are SGHAT and FQNNGV. This CDR3 contains 13 residues. The CDR3 sequence: CASVPRNTDTQYF. Partial CDR3 DNA: TGTGCCAGCGTTCCGCGGAACACAGATACG.

The table lists this clone with many counts. The CDR3 goes on 3 residues after the read ends, and that part is filled in from the germline J gene. The chain is built from TRBV11-2 and TRBJ2-7; no clear D. The CDR3 runs 14 residues. Germline assignment: CDR1 SGHAT and CDR2 FQNNGV. V gave up 1 base and J gave up 3 bases, with 10 bases separating them. The covered CDR3 bases are TGTGCCAGCAGCTTAGTGAAAGGCATCTACGAG. Translated: CASSLVKGIYE. The full CDR3 protein is CASSLVKGIYEQYF.

This clone has ten or more counts. The CDR3 is cut off 3 residues early in the read; its end comes from the germline J gene. J is TRBJ1-5 and V is TRBV20-1; unclear D gene. CDR3 size: 18 residues. V was cut by 1 base and J by 0 bases, with 19 bases left in between. The germline CDR1 and CDR2 sequences are DFQATT and SNEGSKA (reference sequence). The DNA read from the CDR3 is TGCAGTGCTAGAGTAGCGGGCCTAGGCCACGATAGCAATCAGCCC. Its protein is CSARVAGLGHDSNQP. The entire CDR3 protein is CSARVAGLGHDSNQPQHF.

This clone occurred many times. The CDR3 end is not reached by the read, which stops 3 residues before it; the germline J gene fills it in. V and J are TRBV4-1 and TRBJ2-7, with 8 nucleotides matching TRBD2. The length of the CDR3 is 14 residues. The ends lost 4 bases at V and 6 bases at J; junction bases unmatched: 8. Germline values: CDR1 MGHRA, CDR2 YSYEKL. The CDR3 region is CASSLTAGDGEQYF. CDR3 DNA (partial): TGCGCCAGCAGCCTCACAGCGGGAGATGGCGAG.

This clone was seen at least ten times. The CDR3 spells CASKTRDSSYNEQFF. Incomplete CDR3 DNA: TGTGCCAGCAAGACCCGGGACAGCAGTTACAATGAG. V gene TRBV7-8 combines with J gene TRBJ2-1, with 7 bases that match TRBD1. The CDR3 end lies 3 residues beyond the end of the read and is filled in from the germline J gene. The CDR3 extends over 15 amino acids. Germline CDR1 and CDR2: SGHVS and FQNEAQ. V lost 7 bases, J lost 4 bases, and 10 bases stayed unmatched.

As concerns this clone: The read ends 3 residues shy of where the CDR3 ends; the end is completed using the germline J gene. The rearrangement uses TRBV11-3 and TRBJ1-1; D ambiguous. With 5 bases removed from V and 1 base from J, the gap between germline ends came to 5 bases. The germline V gene has CDR1 SGHNT and CDR2 YENEEA. This CDR3 is 12 amino acids long. CDR3 sequence reads: CASSNQNTEAFF. The CDR3 DNA, read in part, is TGTGCCAGCAGCAATCAGAACACTGAA.

This clone has a handful of counts. The read finishes 3 residues shy of the CDR3 end, and the germline J gene is used to complete it. The rearrangement links TRBV11-3 to TRBJ2-3; D possibly corresponds to TRBD2 (5 bases). The length of the CDR3 is 14 residues. Germline V gives CDR1 SGHNT, CDR2 YENEEA. V lost 1 base, J lost 6 bases, and 11 bases lay in between. The CDR3 spells CASSLVATQDTQYF. Partial CDR3 DNA: TGTGCCAGCAGCTTAGTAGCGACACAGGATACG. The entire variable domain, with the rest obtained from reference TRBV11-3 and TRBJ2-3, is as follows: EAGVVQSPRYKIIEKKQPVAFWCNPISGHNTLYWYLQNLGQGPELLIRYENEEAVDDSQLPKDRFSAERLKGVDSTLKIQPAELGDSAVYLCASSLVATQDTQYFGPGTRLTVL.

This clone was counted many times. The missing CDR3 end, 3 residues past where the read stops, is filled in from the germline J gene. The rearrangement joins TRBV18 to TRBJ2-1; no definite D call. The CDR3 is 15 amino acids. Germline V CDR1 and CDR2: KGHSH, LQKENI. V gave up 0 bases and J gave up 2 bases, with 8 bases separating them. The DNA read from the CDR3 is TGTGCCAGCTCACCACCGATGGCGGCCTACAATGAG. Translated: CASSPPMAAYNE. The entire CDR3 sequence reads CASSPPMAAYNEQFF. Full variable domain (missing parts from reference TRBV18 and TRBJ2-1): NAGVMQNPRHLVRRRGQEARLRCSPMKGHSHVYWYRQLPEEGLKFMVYLQKENIIDESGMPKERFSAEFPKEGPSILRIQQVVRGDSAAYFCASSPPMAAYNEQFFGPGTRLTVL.

The sample holds a few counts of this clone. From the germline J gene comes the end of the CDR3, since the read stops 3 residues before it. Different DNA sequences within this sample yield the same CDR3. The J gene is TRBJ2-3, the V gene TRBV5-1, with D possibly matching TRBD1 (6 bases). In germline, CDR1 is SGHRS, CDR2 YFSETQ. V was shortened by 4 bases and J by 3 bases, with 18 bases between the two germline ends. This CDR3 is built from 16 residues. CDR3 bases read: TGCGCCAGCAGCCCTTCGCAAGGGACATATACAGATACG. Protein product: CASSPSQGTYTDT. The whole CDR3 protein is CASSPSQGTYTDTQYF.

This clone has at least ten counts. The CDR3 end is not reached by the read, which stops 3 residues before it; the germline J gene fills it in. This chain uses TRBV18 with TRBJ2-7, with 8 bases that match TRBD2. V gave up 3 bases and J gave up 6 bases; unmatched junction bases: 13. CDR3 length equals 16 residues. Germline CDR1 reads KGHSH; CDR2 reads LQKENI. Partial CDR3 DNA: TGTGCCAGCTCACCGGGAGAAGCGGGAGTTCTGGGCGAG. It translates to CASSPGEAGVLGE. The whole CDR3 region reads CASSPGEAGVLGEQYF.

This clone showed up many times. The CDR3 is cut off 3 residues early in the read; its end comes from the germline J gene. This chain links TRBV12-3 or TRBV12-4 with TRBJ2-3; weak D call: TRBD2 (6 bases). V gave up 7 bases and J gave up 5 bases, with 16 bases separating them. The CDR3 totals 14 residues. The CDR3 loop reads CASIRGGVGDTQYF. The part of the CDR3 DNA that was read is TGTGCCAGCATTAGGGGAGGCGTTGGAGATACG.

This clone was found many times. The CDR3 here is CSARSPRAYEQYF. The CDR3 DNA, read in part, is TGCAGTGCCAGGTCACCCAGGGCCTACGAG. This chain connects TRBV20-1 to TRBJ2-7, with a possible D match to TRBD1 (5 bases). The CDR3 is cut off 3 residues early in the read; its end comes from the germline J gene. CDR1 is DFQATT and CDR2 is SNEGSKA in the germline V gene (reference sequence). The CDR3 is 13 residues long. Deletions cut 6 bases from V and 2 bases from J, with 14 bases between.

This clone came up many times. Partial CDR3 DNA: TGCAGCGTTGAGGAAGGGTTTGAAGGC. Its translation is CSVEEGFEG. The full CDR3 protein reads CSVEEGFEGYTF. This rearrangement joins TRBV29-1 to TRBJ1-2; D is ambiguous. The CDR3 end falls 3 residues outside the read, so it is completed with the germline J gene. From germline, CDR1 is SQVTM and CDR2 ANQGSEA. The CDR3 has 12 amino acids.

This clone occurred many times. At one end the junction does not follow the germline gene, possibly because of a read error. The CDR3 extends 3 residues past the end of the read, so its final part is completed from the germline J gene. The chain uses TRBV7-7 and TRBJ1-2; possible D gene TRBD1, 5 bases. CDR1 is SSHAT, CDR2 FNYEAQ, per germline (reference sequence). The CDR3 is 15 residues long. CDR3 DNA (partial): TGTGCTAGCAGCCTGGGACTAGCGGGAGGTAATGAA. It codes for CASSLGLAGGNE. The full CDR3 protein is CASSLGLAGGNEYTF.

In its sample, this clone was seen many times. The CDR3 end falls 3 residues outside the read, so it is completed with the germline J gene. The chain is built from TRBV7-2 and TRBJ1-2; possibly TRBD1 for D (6 bases). Germline CDR1 is SGHTA and CDR2 is FQGNSA. The CDR3 is 14 residues long. The CDR3 loop reads CASSLGRTVGGYTF. Incomplete CDR3 DNA: TGTGCCAGCAGCTTAGGTCGGACAGTGGGGGGC. Supplemented by reference TRBV7-2 and TRBJ1-2, the full variable domain reads GAGVSQSPSNKVTEKGKDVELRCDPISGHTALYWYRQSLGQGLEFLIYFQGNSAPDKSGLPSDRFSAERTGGSVSTLTIQRTQQEDSAVYLCASSLGRTVGGYTFGSGTRLTVV.

This clone was recorded at least ten times. The CDR3 is cut off 3 residues early in the read; its end comes from the germline J gene. This chain uses TRBV6-1 with TRBJ2-2; TRBD1 might be the D (5 bases). CDR3 size: 15 residues. Deletions cut 4 bases from V and 6 bases from J, with 15 bases between. From germline, CDR1 is MNHNS and CDR2 SASEGT. The part of the CDR3 DNA that was read is TGTGCCAGCAGTGGATGGCAGGGATCGGCCGGGGAG. Its protein is CASSGWQGSAGE. The CDR3 reads in full as CASSGWQGSAGELFF.

This clone was seen repeatedly, ten times or more. Read sequence stops 3 residues before the CDR3 end, and the germline J gene provides the missing end. This sequence joins TRBV5-6 and TRBJ2-2; possibly TRBD2 for D (7 bases). Germline-derived CDR1 and CDR2 are SGHDT and YYEEEE. This CDR3 is 15 amino acids long. Trimming left V 1 base short and J 4 bases short, with 11 bases between. This CDR3 is CASSLRGGGTGELFF. The part of the CDR3 DNA that was read is TGTGCCAGCAGCTTGAGAGGGGGGGGCACCGGGGAG.

This clone occurred many times. The read gets to within 3 residues of the CDR3 end, and the germline J gene fills in the rest. The rearrangement uses TRBV5-1 and TRBJ1-1, with a tentative D call TRBD1 (6 bases). This CDR3 has 16 amino acids. CDR1 is SGHRS and CDR2 is YFSETQ in the germline V gene. The V end was cut by 4 bases, the J end by 2 bases, with 18 bases between. CDR3 DNA, as far as it was read: TGCGCCAGCAGCAACGCCGAGGGGGGGCTAAACACTGAA. It specifies CASSNAEGGLNTE. The full CDR3 reads CASSNAEGGLNTEAFF.

This clone was seen repeatedly, ten times or more. The CDR3 protein is CAWSVLGQGLWDTQYF. The sequenced part of the CDR3 DNA is TGTGCCTGGAGTGTTTTGGGACAGGGGCTTTGGGATACG. This chain uses TRBV30 with TRBJ2-3; 10 nucleotides agree with TRBD1. Coverage ceases 3 residues before the CDR3 finishes, and the germline J gene fills in the end. From germline, CDR1 is GTSNPN and CDR2 SVGIG (reference sequence). V shed 0 bases and J 6 bases; nucleotides not matched to a gene: 9. The CDR3 is 16 residues long.